Shown below are 9 T cell receptor beta chains from a single sample sequenced in a study of T cell repertoires in cytomegalovirus infection. TCRdb re-called the reads through MiXCR, storing one row per CDR3 protein. The sample has approximately 240,000 distinct CDR3 sequences, around an eighth seen once; the top ten hold under 2%. The sequencing input was PBMCs. The receptors stem from a human donor in good health (CMV status not recorded). Some clones in this sample may be carry-over from other donors' samples.

This clonotype was observed at least ten times. This chain links TRBV11-3 with TRBJ1-1; TRBD1 aligns across 7 bases. After removal of 5 bases from V and 4 bases from J, the junction contained 10 bases not matched to a gene. This CDR3 spans 15 amino acids. The germline CDR1 and CDR2 sequences are SGHNT and YENEEA. CDR3 in DNA: TGTGCCAGCAGCCCTACCGGGACAGAGGTCACTGAAGCTTTCTTT. Its translation: CASSPTGTEVTEAFF. The whole variable domain, filled in from reference TRBV11-3 and TRBJ1-1, reads EAGVVQSPRYKIIEKKQPVAFWCNPISGHNTLYWYLQNLGQGPELLIRYENEEAVDDSQLPKDRFSAERLKGVDSTLKIQPAELGDSAVYLCASSPTGTEVTEAFFGQGTRLTVV.

The sample holds many counts of this clonotype. Here the CDR3 reads CSVDRGFNEKLFF. In DNA, the CDR3 is TGCAGCGTTGATAGGGGGTTTAATGAAAAACTGTTTTTT. The chain employs TRBV29-1 and TRBJ1-4; maybe TRBD1 (6 bases). The CDR3 loop spans 13 amino acids. Germline V gene lookup returns CDR1 SQVTM and CDR2 ANQGSEA. V lost 3 bases and J lost 4, with 9 bases in between. Variable domain in full (rest from reference TRBV29-1 and TRBJ1-4): SAVISQKPSRDICQRGTSLTIQCQVDSQVTMMFWYRQQPGQSLTLIATANQGSEATYESGFVIDKFPISRPNLTFSTLTVSNMSPEDSSIYLCSVDRGFNEKLFFGSGTQLSVL.

This clonotype was observed many times. The J gene is TRBJ2-5, the V gene TRBV5-6; 10 bases align to TRBD2. V trimming: 0 bases; J trimming: 4 bases; junction bases outside the gene matches: 6. Germline V CDR1 and CDR2: SGHDT, YYEEEE. This CDR3 contains 16 residues. The CDR3 DNA reads TGTGCCAGCAGCTTGGCCCCAGCGGGGGGGCGAGAGACCCAGTACTTC. Amino acid sequence: CASSLAPAGGRETQYF.

This chain connects TRBV6-2 or TRBV6-3 to TRBJ2-5; TRBD2 matches 11 bases. Trimming cost V 4 bases and J 2 bases; bases outside gene matches: 6. Germline V lookup: CDR1 MNHEY, CDR2 SVGEGT. The CDR3 extends over 16 amino acids. The CDR3 here is CASSSPLAGVQETQYF. CDR3 nucleotide sequence: TGTGCCAGCAGTTCACCACTAGCGGGGGTTCAAGAGACCCAGTACTTC.

There are a few counts of this clonotype. This rearrangement joins TRBV20-1 to TRBJ1-3; D may be TRBD1 (5 bases). The CDR3 is 17 residues long. Germline lookup yields CDR1 DFQATT and CDR2 SNEGSKA (reference sequence). With 1 base removed from V and 0 bases from J, the gap between germline ends came to 16 bases. CDR3 coding DNA: TGCAGTGCTAGAGCCCTCGGCGGGACTGCCTCTGGAAACACCATATATTTT. It yields the protein CSARALGGTASGNTIYF.

This clonotype was detected a few times. The CDR3 nucleotides are TGTGCCAGCAGTTACTCTGGTAGCCGGCGGGATACGCAGTATTTT. It yields the protein CASSYSGSRRDTQYF. This chain uses TRBV6-2 or TRBV6-3 with TRBJ2-3; D gene uncertain. Germline CDR1 and CDR2: MNHEY and SVGEGT. Between the trimmed V and J ends, which lost 0 bases and 6 bases, there was a span of 13 bases. This CDR3 contains 15 residues.

There are a few counts of this clonotype. This chain connects TRBV30 to TRBJ2-5; D is unresolved. CDR1 and CDR2 from the germline V gene are GTSNPN and SVGIG (reference sequence). V was clipped by 0 bases and J by 5 bases, with 10 bases between them. The CDR3 length is 13 residues. CDR3 region: CAWSVWKLETQYF. The CDR3 DNA follows: TGTGCCTGGAGTGTTTGGAAGTTGGAGACCCAGTACTTC.

This clonotype was seen more than once but under ten times. V and J are TRBV11-2 and TRBJ2-7; TRBD1 matches 8 bases. CDR3 size: 16 residues. V lost 5 bases and J lost 5; bases outside the gene matches: 14. Germline V gene data show CDR1 as SGHAT and CDR2 as FQNNGV. The CDR3: CASSPQIDRGRNEQYF. The CDR3 coding sequence is TGTGCCAGCAGCCCCCAAATAGACAGGGGAAGAAACGAGCAGTACTTC.

This clonotype appeared a few times. The J gene is TRBJ1-1, the V gene TRBV20-1, with 10 bases lining up with TRBD1. With V trimmed by 1 base and J by 5 bases, 7 bases remained unmatched. Germline CDR1 DFQATT, CDR2 SNEGSKA (reference sequence). The CDR3 extends over 15 amino acids. This CDR3 reads CSARGGQGRGTEAFF. The CDR3 DNA reads TGCAGTGCTAGAGGGGGACAGGGGAGGGGAACTGAAGCTTTCTTT.